The clone carrying this T cell receptor beta chain was counted once. In the original workflow: Amplified reference gene primers provided the basis for estimating nucleated cell counts. TCRdb's table, derived via immunoSEQ multiplex PCR, lists solely in-frame clones and lacks some. That table furnishes V, J and clone size, whereas the DNA furnished D and trimming. In the table there are some 48,000 clones, around four fifths of which are singletons. These data originate in a study of blood T cell repertoires in COVID-19. This CDR3 comprises 14 residues. Trimming took 1 base from V and 3 from J, leaving 7 bases between them. The germline CDR1 and CDR2 sequences are SGHAT and FQNNGV.

The specimen was peripheral blood. The sequence derives from a human donor in a cohort sampled during active COVID-19. V usage is TRBV11-2 and J usage is TRBJ2-1, with D hard to call. CDR3 in amino acids: CASSLGTFYNEQFF. In DNA form, the CDR3 reads TGTGCCAGCAGCTTAGGAACTTTCTACAATGAGCAGTTCTTC.